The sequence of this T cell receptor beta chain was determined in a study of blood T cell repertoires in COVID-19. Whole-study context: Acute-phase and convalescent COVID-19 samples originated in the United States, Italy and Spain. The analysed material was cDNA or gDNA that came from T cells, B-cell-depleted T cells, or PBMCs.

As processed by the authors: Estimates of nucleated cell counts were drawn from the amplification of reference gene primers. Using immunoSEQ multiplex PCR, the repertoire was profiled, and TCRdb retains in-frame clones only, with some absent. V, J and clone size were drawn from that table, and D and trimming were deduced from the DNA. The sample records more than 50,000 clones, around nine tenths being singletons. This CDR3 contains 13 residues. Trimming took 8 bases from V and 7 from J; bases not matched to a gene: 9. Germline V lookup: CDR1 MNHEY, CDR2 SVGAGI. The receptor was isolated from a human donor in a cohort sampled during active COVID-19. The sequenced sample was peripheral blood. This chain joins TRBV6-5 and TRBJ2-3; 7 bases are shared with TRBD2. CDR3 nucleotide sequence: TGTGCCAGCGCGGGACTACCTCTCAATACGCAGTATTTT. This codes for CASAGLPLNTQYF.